This is a list of T cell receptor beta chains from one sample in a study of regulatory T cells in long-lasting Graves disease. Each CDR3 protein is one row after TCRdb ran MiXCR on the multiplex PCR reads. The sample yields more than 650,000 distinct CDR3 sequences, around 32% seen once. Here the sequenced sample was peripheral blood mononuclear cells (PBMCs), taken when the disease was refractory, from a patient treated with antithyroid drugs. These receptors all come from a female donor with Graves disease. CDR3s include the opening cysteine and the closing phenylalanine or tryptophan. The D gene is left open where the match is weak. Clone sizes are given selectively: once, few, many, or a class where the clone is expanded.

V gene: TRBV7-3
clone size: .
J gene: TRBJ1-1
D gene: TRBD1
CDR3 protein: CASSLTTGAEAFF
CDR3 DNA: TGTGCCAGCAGCTTAACCACAGGGGCTGAAGCTTTCTTT

V gene: TRBV20-1
clone size: .
J gene: TRBJ2-1
D gene: TRBD1
CDR3 protein: CSARDHRGRVASYNEQFF
CDR3 DNA: TGCAGTGCTAGAGACCACAGGGGCCGCGTTGCCTCCTACAATGAGCAGTTCTTC

V gene: TRBV5-1
clone size: .
J gene: TRBJ1-6
D gene: TRBD1
CDR3 protein: CASRQGQINSPLHF
CDR3 DNA: TGCGCCAGCAGACAGGGACAGATCAATTCACCCCTCCACTTT

V gene: TRBV28
clone size: few
J gene: TRBJ2-6
D gene: TRBD1
CDR3 protein: CASSLFDRAGANVLTF
CDR3 DNA: TGTGCCAGCAGTCTCTTCGACAGGGCTGGGGCCAACGTCCTGACTTTC

V gene: TRBV7-9
clone size: few
J gene: TRBJ1-6
D gene: .
CDR3 protein: CASSLDHSPLHF
CDR3 DNA: TGTGCCAGCAGCTTAGATCATTCACCCCTCCACTTT

V gene: TRBV7-6
clone size: many
J gene: TRBJ1-4
D gene: .
CDR3 protein: CASSLVQGEKLFF
CDR3 DNA: TGTGCCAGCAGCTTAGTCCAGGGGGAAAAACTGTTTTTT

V gene: TRBV6-4
clone size: once
J gene: TRBJ1-1
D gene: .
CDR3 protein: CASSENSGPQGNTEAFF
CDR3 DNA: TGTGCCAGCAGTGAAAACTCTGGGCCGCAGGGTAACACTGAAGCTTTCTTT

V gene: TRBV6-1
clone size: .
J gene: TRBJ1-2
D gene: TRBD1
CDR3 protein: CASSPLTLTGHGYTF
CDR3 DNA: TGTGCCAGCAGTCCCCTCACTCTGACAGGGCATGGCTACACCTTC

V gene: TRBV6-2/TRBV6-3
clone size: .
J gene: TRBJ2-1
D gene: TRBD2
CDR3 protein: CASSDGLGGRASEQFF
CDR3 DNA: TGTGCCAGCAGTGATGGGCTTGGAGGGAGGGCCAGTGAGCAGTTCTTC

V gene: TRBV9
clone size: .
J gene: TRBJ2-7
D gene: .
CDR3 protein: CASSVAVEPYEQYF
CDR3 DNA: TGTGCCAGCAGCGTAGCAGTCGAACCCTACGAGCAGTACTTC

V gene: TRBV20-1
clone size: .
J gene: TRBJ2-5
D gene: TRBD2
CDR3 protein: CSAERLVAGGEETQYF
CDR3 DNA: TGCAGTGCTGAACGCCTCGTGGCGGGAGGGGAAGAGACCCAGTACTTC

V gene: TRBV7-9
clone size: .
J gene: TRBJ1-2
D gene: .
CDR3 protein: CASSLESAAANYGYTF
CDR3 DNA: TGTGCCAGCAGCTTAGAATCGGCGGCAGCTAACTATGGCTACACCTTC